This passage covers 8 T cell receptor beta chains from one sample sequenced in a study of sequential checkpoint blockade in melanoma. Only in-frame clones appear in the TCRdb table, and some are missing; sequencing was by immunoSEQ multiplex PCR. Of about 2,400 clones in the sample, around a quarter were seen once. Treatment defined: randomized to nivolumab then ipilimumab (arm A) or the reverse (arm B). Here the sequenced sample was tumor tissue (inferred from file names), taken from a patient given nivolumab and ipilimumab in sequence. The receptors originated from a human donor with melanoma.

In DNA form, the CDR3 reads TGTGCCAGCTCACCCTTAGAGGTTGAGCAGTTCTTC. Translating it yields CASSPLEVEQFF. The V call is TRBV18, the J call TRBJ2-1; D not resolved. The CDR3 has 12 residues. The V gene lost 3 bases and the J gene lost 9 bases, with 9 bases spanning the gap. CDR1 and CDR2 (germline): KGHSH, LQKENI.

This clone was counted only a few times. The chain joins TRBV30 to TRBJ1-2; TRBD1 is a possible D gene (5 bases). With 3 bases removed from V and 6 bases from J, the gap between germline ends came to 14 bases. Germline V gene sequence: CDR1 GTSNPN, CDR2 SVGIG (reference sequence). The CDR3 has 13 amino acids. CDR3 DNA sequence: TGTGCCTGGAGCCCCCGGGACGTTGATGGCTACACCTTC. Amino acids: CAWSPRDVDGYTF.

This clone is medium-sized within its sample. The V gene is TRBV6-8, the J gene TRBJ2-1, with D unclear. Germline V gene sequence: CDR1 MNHGY, CDR2 SAAAGT. V lost 5 bases, J lost 5 bases, and 10 bases lay in between. The CDR3 runs to 13 residues. CDR3 bases: TGTGCCAGCAGTGGATCCCGGGACAATGAGCAGTTCTTC. Translation gives CASSGSRDNEQFF.

The chain has TRBV14 and TRBJ2-3; 8 nucleotides line up with TRBD2. Germline CDR1 reads SGHDN; CDR2 reads FVKESK. This CDR3 contains 13 residues. The trim removed 6 bases at V and 4 bases at J, leaving 3 bases unmatched. The CDR3 DNA reads TGTGCCAGCAGGACTAGCGCCGCAGATACGCAGTATTTT. It translates to CASRTSAADTQYF.

The sample holds one count of this clone. V is TRBV29-1 and J is TRBJ1-3; 7 bases fit TRBD1. The CDR3 covers 13 residues. After removal of 4 bases from V and 4 bases from J, the junction contained 4 bases not matched to a gene. The V gene's germline CDR1 is SQVTM and CDR2 ANQGSEA. The CDR3 bases are TGCAGCGTTGTTGGCAGGGGGGGAAACACCATATATTTT. Translated: CSVVGRGGNTIYF.

The chain links TRBV28 to TRBJ1-4, with D tentatively TRBD1 (6 bases). Trimming removed 11 bases at V and 4 bases at J, with 14 bases between. The CDR3 spans 13 residues. Germline-derived CDR1 and CDR2 are MDHEN and SYDVKM. The CDR3 loop reads CAGGAGVNEKLFF. CDR3 bases: TGTGCCGGGGGGGCAGGCGTTAATGAAAAACTGTTTTTT.

The chain carries TRBV4-1 and TRBJ2-1; either TRBD1 or TRBD2 may fit D (5 bases each). Deletions cut 3 bases from V and 3 bases from J, with 12 bases between. Germline loops: CDR1 MGHRA, CDR2 YSYEKL. The CDR3 runs to 15 residues. CDR3 sequence: CASSQVGGSYNEQFF. For the CDR3, the DNA is TGCGCCAGCAGCCAGGTTGGGGGAAGCTACAATGAGCAGTTCTTC.

This clone was seen a few times. The chain joins TRBV1 to TRBJ2-7; the table names TRBD2, a call not compared with the DNA. TRBV1 is flagged as a pseudogene. The CDR3 has 15 residues. CDR3 nucleotides: TGCGCCAGCAGTGCTAGCGGGGGCGCCTTAAGCGAGCAGTACTTC. It encodes CASSASGGALSEQYF.